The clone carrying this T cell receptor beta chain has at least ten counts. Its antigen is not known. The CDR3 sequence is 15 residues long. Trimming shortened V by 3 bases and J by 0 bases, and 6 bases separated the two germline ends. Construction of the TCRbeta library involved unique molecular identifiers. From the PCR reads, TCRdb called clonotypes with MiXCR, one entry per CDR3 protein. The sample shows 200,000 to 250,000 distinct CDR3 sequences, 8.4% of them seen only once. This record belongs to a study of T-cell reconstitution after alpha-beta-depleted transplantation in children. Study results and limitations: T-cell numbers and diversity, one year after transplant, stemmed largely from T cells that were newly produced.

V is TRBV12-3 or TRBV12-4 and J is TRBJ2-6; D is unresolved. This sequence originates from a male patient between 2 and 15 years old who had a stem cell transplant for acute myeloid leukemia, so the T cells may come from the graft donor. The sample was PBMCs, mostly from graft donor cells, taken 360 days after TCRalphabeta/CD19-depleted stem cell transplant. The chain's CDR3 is CASSFSSSGANVLTF. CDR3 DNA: TGTGCCAGCAGTTTTAGTAGCTCTGGGGCCAACGTCCTGACTTTC.